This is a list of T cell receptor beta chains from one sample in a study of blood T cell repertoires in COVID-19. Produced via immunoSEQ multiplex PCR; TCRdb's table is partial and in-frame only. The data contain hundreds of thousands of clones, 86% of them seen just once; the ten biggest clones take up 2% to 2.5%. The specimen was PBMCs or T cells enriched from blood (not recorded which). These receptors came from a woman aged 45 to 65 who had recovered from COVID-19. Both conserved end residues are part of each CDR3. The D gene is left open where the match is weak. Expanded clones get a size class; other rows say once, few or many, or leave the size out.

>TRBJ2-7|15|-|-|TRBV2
TGTGCCAGCAGTGACGACCGCGGAGGATGGAACGAGCAGTACTTC
CASSDDRGGWNEQYF
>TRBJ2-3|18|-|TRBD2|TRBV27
TGTGCCAGCAGTTTAATAGGGCCCAGCGGGGGGGCGAGAGATACGCAGTATTTT
CASSLIGPSGGARDTQYF
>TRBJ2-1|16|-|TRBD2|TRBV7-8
TGTGCCAGCAGCCTCTGGGGGACTAGCTCGTACAATGAGCAGTTCTTC
CASSLWGTSSYNEQFF
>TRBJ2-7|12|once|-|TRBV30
TGTGCCTGGAGTGGTACTACCTACGAGCAGTACTTC
CAWSGTTYEQYF
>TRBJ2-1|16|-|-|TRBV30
TGTGCCTGGAGTCCCAGGGGTATGGTTGTGGTGGGTGAGCAGTTCTTC
CAWSPRGMVVVGEQFF
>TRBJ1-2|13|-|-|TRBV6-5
TGTGCCAGCCCCCAAACAAAGGGGCATCGCTACACCTTC
CASPQTKGHRYTF
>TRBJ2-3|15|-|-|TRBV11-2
TGTGCCAGCAGCGGAGGGGCTAGCAGCACAGATACGCAGTATTTT
CASSGGASSTDTQYF
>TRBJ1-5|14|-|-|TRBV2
TGTGCCAACAAGGGGACATATGGCAATCAGCCCCAGCATTTT
CANKGTYGNQPQHF
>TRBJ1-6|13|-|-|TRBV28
TGTGCTGAGGGGGTTTCCTATAATTCACCCCTCCACTTT
CAEGVSYNSPLHF
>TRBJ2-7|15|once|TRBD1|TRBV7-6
TGTGCCAGCAGCTTAGCCGGGACAGGGACTTACGAGCAGTACTTC
CASSLAGTGTYEQYF
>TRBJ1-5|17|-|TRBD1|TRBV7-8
TGTGCCAGCAGCTTGTCCGGGACAGGGCTAAGCAATCAGCCCCAGCATTTT
CASSLSGTGLSNQPQHF
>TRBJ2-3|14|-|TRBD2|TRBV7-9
TGTGCCAGCAGCCAACTAGCGGGGGAGGATACGCAGTATTTT
CASSQLAGEDTQYF
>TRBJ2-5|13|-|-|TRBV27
TGTGCCAGCAGTCCCCAGGGTTACGAGACCCAGTACTTC
CASSPQGYETQYF
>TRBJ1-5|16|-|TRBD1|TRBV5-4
TGTGCCAGCAAAATTACCGGGACAGGGTCCCATCAGCCCCAGCATTTT
CASKITGTGSHQPQHF
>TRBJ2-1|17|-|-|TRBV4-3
TGCGCCAGCAGCCAAGAGCTCTGGCTAGCGACCTACAATGAGCAGTTCTTC
CASSQELWLATYNEQFF
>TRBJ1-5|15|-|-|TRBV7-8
TGTGCCAGCAGCTTTGCAGGAGGCGGCAATCAGCCCCAGCATTTT
CASSFAGGGNQPQHF
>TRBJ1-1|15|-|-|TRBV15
TGTGCCACCAGCAGCCTTTGGGGCACGAACACTGAAGCTTTCTTT
CATSSLWGTNTEAFF
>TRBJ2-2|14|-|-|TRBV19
TGTGCCAGTACAGGCGGGAATAGGCCCGGGGAGCTGTTTTTT
CASTGGNRPGELFF
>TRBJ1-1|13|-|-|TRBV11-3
TGTGCCAGCAGCCAGACAGGGAACACTGAAGCTTTCTTT
CASSQTGNTEAFF
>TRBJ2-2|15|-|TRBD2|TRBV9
TGTGCCAGCAGCGTCACTAGCGGGAGAGCTGGGGAGCTGTTTTTT
CASSVTSGRAGELFF
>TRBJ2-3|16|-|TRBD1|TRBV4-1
TGCGCCAGCAGCCACAGTCCGGGACAGTCGGTATATACGCAGTATTTT
CASSHSPGQSVYTQYF
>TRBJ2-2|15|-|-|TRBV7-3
TGTGCCAGCAGCTTAGGGCAGGGCTGGACCGGGGAGCTGTTTTTT
CASSLGQGWTGELFF
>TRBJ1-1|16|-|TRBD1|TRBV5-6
TGTGCCAGCAGCTTGGAACAGGGGGCCTGGGACACTGAAGCTTTCTTT
CASSLEQGAWDTEAFF
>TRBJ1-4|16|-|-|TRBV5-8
TGTGCCAGCAGCCGCGGGGCTCGGGGGGCGAGCGAAAAACTGTTTTTT
CASSRGARGASEKLFF
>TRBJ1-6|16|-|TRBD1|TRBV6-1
TGTGCCAGCAGTGTCCTCCGGGGACAGGGGAATTCACCCCTCCACTTT
CASSVLRGQGNSPLHF
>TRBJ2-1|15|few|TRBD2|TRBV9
TGTGCCAGCAGCATAGCGGGAGCGGACTACAATGAGCAGTTCTTC
CASSIAGADYNEQFF
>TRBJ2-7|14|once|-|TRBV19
TGTGCCAGTAGTATGATGGGGGCCTCCTACGAGCAGTACTTC
CASSMMGASYEQYF
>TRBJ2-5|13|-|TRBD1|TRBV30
TGTGCCTGGAGTGAGGACAGGGTAGAGACCCAGTACTTC
CAWSEDRVETQYF
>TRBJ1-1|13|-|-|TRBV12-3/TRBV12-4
TGTGCCAGCAGCGCCGGGGGGTACACTGAAGCTTTCTTT
CASSAGGYTEAFF
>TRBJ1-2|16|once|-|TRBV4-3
TGCGCCAGCAGCCAAGAGGGATTCCGGGGGTCCGATGGCTACACCTTC
CASSQEGFRGSDGYTF
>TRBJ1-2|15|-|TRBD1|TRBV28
TGTGCCAGCAGTTCATCCGGGACAGGGGACTATGGCTACACCTTC
CASSSSGTGDYGYTF
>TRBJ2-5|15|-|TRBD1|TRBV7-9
TGTGCCAGCAGCTTCACCACGACAGGGGTAGAGACCCAGTACTTC
CASSFTTTGVETQYF
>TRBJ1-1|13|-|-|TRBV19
TGTGCCTCCAGGGGAACCGGGCGGACTGAAGCTTTCTTT
CASRGTGRTEAFF
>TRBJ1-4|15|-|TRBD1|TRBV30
TGTGCCTGGAGTGTACATGGGACAGGGCGTGAAAAACTGTTTTTT
CAWSVHGTGREKLFF
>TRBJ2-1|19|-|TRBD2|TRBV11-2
TGTGCCAGCAGAAACCGGACTAGCGGGAGACCAAATTCCTACAATGAGCAGTTCTTC
CASRNRTSGRPNSYNEQFF
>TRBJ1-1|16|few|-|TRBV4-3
TGCGCCAGCAGCCAAGGGGGTAACAGGGCCTACACTGAAGCTTTCTTT
CASSQGGNRAYTEAFF
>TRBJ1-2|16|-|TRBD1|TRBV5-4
TGTGCCAGCAGCTTGGCAAGGGACAGGGGCGTTCGTGGCTACACCTTC
CASSLARDRGVRGYTF
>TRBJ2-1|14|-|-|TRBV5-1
TGCGCCAGCAGCTTAAGTTCTCAGTACAATGAGCAGTTCTTC
CASSLSSQYNEQFF
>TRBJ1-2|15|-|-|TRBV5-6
TGTGCCAGCAGCTTGTATGAGGGGGCTAACTATGGCTACACCTTC
CASSLYEGANYGYTF
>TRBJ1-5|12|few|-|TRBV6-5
TGTGCCAGTGGGGAGTTCAATCAGCCCCAGCATTTT
CASGEFNQPQHF
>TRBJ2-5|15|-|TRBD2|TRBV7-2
TGTGCCAGCAGCTTAAGCCTAGCGGGATGGGAGACCCAGTACTTC
CASSLSLAGWETQYF
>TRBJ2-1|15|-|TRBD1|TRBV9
TGTGCCAGCAGCTTCGGACAGGGGCTCTACAATGAGCAGTTCTTC
CASSFGQGLYNEQFF
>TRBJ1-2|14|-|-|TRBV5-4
TGTGCCAGCAGCGGGGGGGCTCGGGTTGGTGGCTACACCTTC
CASSGGARVGGYTF
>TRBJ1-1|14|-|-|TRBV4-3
TGCGCCAGCAGCCGGACAGTGAGCACCACTGAAGCTTTCTTT
CASSRTVSTTEAFF
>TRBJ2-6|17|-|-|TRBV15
TGTGCCACCAGCACCCTTACTGCAAGCTCTGGGGCCAACGTCCTGACTTTC
CATSTLTASSGANVLTF
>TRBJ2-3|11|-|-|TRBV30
TGTGCCTGGAGTTCAGAAGATACGCAGTATTTT
CAWSSEDTQYF